The source of this TCR beta chain is a study of beta chain features in type 1 diabetes. Overall study: Taken together, all samples contributed more than 90,000,000 examined sorted cells.

Study-wide results and limits: A cDNA-based sequencing approach could over-represent cells with high TCR expression. Fewer insertions but more deletions were seen at VDJ junctions in type 1 diabetes patients.

For this clone: The target antigen is unknown.

Expressed TCRB transcripts got sequenced, as all isolated RNA was reverse transcribed. The repertoire was sequenced with immunoSEQ multiplex PCR; TCRdb's copy has only in-frame clones and lacks some. This repertoire shows approximately 470,000 clones, approximately 30% found once; its top ten account for about 0.065%. Source material: naive CD4+ T cells from blood. The origin of this receptor is a man between 18 and 29 years old in good health.

CDR3 nucleotides: TGCAGCGTTGCTTATGTTCAGGGAAAACGCACAGATACGCAGTATTTT. Its protein product is CSVAYVQGKRTDTQYF. The chain employs TRBV29-1 and TRBJ2-3, with D perhaps TRBD1 (5 bases). The CDR3 loop spans 16 amino acids. The V gene's germline CDR1 is SQVTM and CDR2 ANQGSEA. The V and J ends lost 4 bases and 1 base respectively, with 18 bases between them.